Detailed here is one T cell receptor beta chain. This specimen comes from a study of shared T cell receptors in the human thymus. The CDR3 is 15 amino acids. Germline V CDR1 and CDR2: SQVTM, ANQGSEA. J gave up 2 bases and V 0 bases, and 4 bases lay outside the gene matches. The assay was immunoSEQ multiplex PCR, and TCRdb's table has in-frame clones only and misses some. The data show 700,000 to 750,000 clones, approximately 85% seen once. The data were also submitted as part of a second study, on human thymus T cells. Per that study: Those donating were healthy Finnish infants in corrective surgery for congenital heart defects. Resections from corrective heart surgery supplied the thymus tissue. Thymic as well as blood repertoires seemed to favor certain V and J genes unevenly. Related research has reported that thymic repertoires overlap highly among unrelated individuals.

The rearrangement links TRBV29-1 to TRBJ1-1; 9 bases are a match to TRBD1. The specimen was thymocytes. The sequence was collected from a girl less than two years old with a congenital heart defect. As DNA, the CDR3 is TGCAGCGTTGAAGACGGGGACAGGGACAACACTGAAGCTTTCTTT. As protein: CSVEDGDRDNTEAFF.